Presented here are 4 T cell receptor beta chains from one specimen sequenced in a study of neurological immune-mediated disorders (dated by TCRdb to about 2019). Libraries came from 5' RACE. TCRdb names Illumina HiSeq 2500 as the instrument used. The raw public data were reprocessed by TCRdb itself: fastp quality trimming at Q25, MiXCR clonotype calling, in-frame beta chains only. Every entry covers one CDR3 protein and lists the most common genes and DNA from its rows. This sample holds over 25,000 distinct CDR3 sequences; about 12% were observed only once. 5% to 6% of the sample is taken by the ten largest. Sequencing was done on a sample of PBMCs. The receptors here all came from a woman aged 60-75 years in good health.

Concerning this clonotype: This could be a read error, since a much larger clone is one nucleotide away. This sequence joins TRBV5-1 and TRBJ2-3; D possibly corresponds to TRBD2 (5 bases). Trimming stripped 4 bases from V and 5 bases from J, with 11 bases between. Germline V gene lookup returns CDR1 SGHRS and CDR2 YFSETQ. The CDR3 runs to 13 residues. CDR3 amino acids: CASSVGAQDTQYF. DNA for the CDR3: TGCGCCAGCAGCGTGGGAGCCCAAGATACGCAGTATTTT.

The table lists this clonotype with many counts. This chain links TRBV5-1 with TRBJ1-1; D possibly corresponds to TRBD1 (6 bases). V lost 0 bases and J 11 bases, leaving 14 bases between the germline ends. Per the germline V gene, CDR1 is SGHRS and CDR2 is YFSETQ. This CDR3 spans 13 amino acids. The DNA of the CDR3 is TGCGCCAGCAGCTTGGGACAGGACCTGAATGCTTTCTTT. It is translated as CASSLGQDLNAFF.

The chain employs TRBV7-3 and TRBJ1-2, with D hard to call. The length of the CDR3 is 13 residues. V lost 5 bases, J lost 4 bases, and 11 bases lay in between. CDR1 is SGHTA and CDR2 is FQGTGA in the germline V gene. The chain's CDR3 is CASSPSGSYGYTF. Written as DNA, the CDR3 is TGTGCCAGCAGCCCGTCGGGGAGCTATGGCTACACCTTC.

This clonotype was recorded many times. This sequence joins TRBV7-2 and TRBJ1-1, with TRBD1 matching over 7 bases. The germline V gene encodes CDR1 SGHTA and CDR2 FQGNSA. V was pared by 3 bases and J by 5 bases, with 6 bases of the junction left unmatched. The CDR3 has 14 amino acids. This CDR3 is CASSFRGSRTEAFF. The CDR3 DNA is TGTGCCAGCAGCTTCAGGGGGAGTCGGACTGAAGCTTTCTTT.